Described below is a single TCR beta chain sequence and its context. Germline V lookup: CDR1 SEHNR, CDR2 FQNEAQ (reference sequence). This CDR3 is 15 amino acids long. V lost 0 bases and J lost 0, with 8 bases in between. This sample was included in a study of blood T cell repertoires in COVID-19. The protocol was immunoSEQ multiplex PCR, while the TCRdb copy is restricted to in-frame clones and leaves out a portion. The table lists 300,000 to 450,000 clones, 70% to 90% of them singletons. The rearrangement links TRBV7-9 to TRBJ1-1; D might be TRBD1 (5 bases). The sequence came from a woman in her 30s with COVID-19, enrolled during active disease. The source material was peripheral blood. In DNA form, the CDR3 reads TGTGCCAGCAGCTTAGCGGCAGGGCTGAACACTGAAGCTTTCTTT. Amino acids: CASSLAAGLNTEAFF. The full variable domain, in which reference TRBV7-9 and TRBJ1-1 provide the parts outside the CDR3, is DTGVSQNPRHKITKRGQNVTFRCDPISEHNRLYWYRQTLGQGPEFLTYFQNEAQLEKSRLLSDRFSAERPKGSFSTLEIQRTEQGDSAMYLCASSLAAGLNTEAFFGQGTRLTVV.